This T cell receptor beta chain emerged from a study of T cells in Graves' hyperthyroidism and ophthalmopathy. Overall study findings and caveats: Ophthalmopathy was separated from stable hyperthyroidism by a 13 V-J model.

The investigators amplified TCR beta CDR3 regions from RNA transcripts. A set of HTBI primers served as the primers for a first-round RT-PCR of the TCR CDR3. Each CDR3 protein gets one entry after TCRdb re-called the multiplex PCR reads with MiXCR. In the table there are about 380,000 distinct CDR3 sequences, about 18% of which are singletons. This clonotype was recorded many times. As yet, its antigen is unknown. Sequencing input: blood. The TCR sequence derives from a man aged 18-30 years with Graves' ophthalmopathy.

The CDR3 sequence is CASSLDGVGAYEQYF. CDR3 nucleotides: TGTGCCAGCAGCTTAGACGGGGTAGGGGCCTACGAGCAGTACTTC. The rearrangement joins TRBV7-9 to TRBJ2-7; D may be TRBD1 or TRBD2 (5 bases each). The CDR3 sequence is 15 residues long. Germline assignment: CDR1 SEHNR and CDR2 FQNEAQ (reference sequence). The V gene lost 1 base and the J gene lost 2 bases, with 12 bases spanning the gap.